This TCR beta chain was retrieved from a study of blood T cell repertoires in COVID-19. Whole-study context: T cells, B-cell-depleted T cells, or PBMCs provided the cDNA or gDNA that served as material.

The V gene's germline CDR1 is SGHNT and CDR2 YYREEE (reference sequence). The length of the CDR3 is 16 residues. Unmatched junction bases numbered 9, after V lost 4 bases and J lost 0 bases. TCRdb's copy holds only in-frame clones and misses some; the assay was immunoSEQ multiplex PCR. The sample holds tens of thousands of clones; 84% are singletons and the top ten take approximately 35%. This clone was seen only a few times. The chain is built from TRBV5-4 and TRBJ2-5; TRBD2 matches 7 bases. Sequenced sample: peripheral blood. This clonotype was sampled from a man between 65 and 85 years old with acute or convalescent COVID-19. CDR3 sequence (DNA): TGTGCCAGCAGCCCGAAGGGAGGGACGTACCAAGAGACCCAGTACTTC. The encoded protein is CASSPKGGTYQETQYF.